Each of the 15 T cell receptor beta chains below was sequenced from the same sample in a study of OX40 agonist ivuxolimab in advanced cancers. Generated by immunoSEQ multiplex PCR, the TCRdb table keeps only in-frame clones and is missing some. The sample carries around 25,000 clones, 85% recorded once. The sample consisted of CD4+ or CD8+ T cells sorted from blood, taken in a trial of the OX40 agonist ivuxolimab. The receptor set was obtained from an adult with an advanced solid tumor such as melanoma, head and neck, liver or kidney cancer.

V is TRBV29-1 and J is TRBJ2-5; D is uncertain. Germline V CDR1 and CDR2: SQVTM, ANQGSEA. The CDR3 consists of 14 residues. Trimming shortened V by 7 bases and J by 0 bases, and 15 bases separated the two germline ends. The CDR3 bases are TGCAGCGCCCTTGGGCGAGAGTACCAAGAGACCCAGTACTTC. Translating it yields CSALGREYQETQYF.

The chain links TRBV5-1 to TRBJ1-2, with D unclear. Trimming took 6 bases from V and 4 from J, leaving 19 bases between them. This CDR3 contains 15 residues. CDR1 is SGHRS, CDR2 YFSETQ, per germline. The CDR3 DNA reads TGCGCCAGCACCCCGGGGTTTGACCGAGGCTATGGCTACACCTTC. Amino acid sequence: CASTPGFDRGYGYTF.

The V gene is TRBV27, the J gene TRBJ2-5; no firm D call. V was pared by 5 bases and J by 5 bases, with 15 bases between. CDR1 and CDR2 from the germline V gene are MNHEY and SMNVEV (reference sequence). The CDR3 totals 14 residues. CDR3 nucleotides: TGTGCCAGCAGTAGCACAGAATCCGTGGAGACCCAGTACTTC. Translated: CASSSTESVETQYF.

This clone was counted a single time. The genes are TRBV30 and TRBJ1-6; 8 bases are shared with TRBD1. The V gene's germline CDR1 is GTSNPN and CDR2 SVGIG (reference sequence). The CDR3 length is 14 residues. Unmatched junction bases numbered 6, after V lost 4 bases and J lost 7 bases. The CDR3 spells CAWTPGQGNSPLHF. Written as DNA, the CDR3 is TGTGCCTGGACCCCCGGACAGGGCAATTCACCCCTCCACTTT.

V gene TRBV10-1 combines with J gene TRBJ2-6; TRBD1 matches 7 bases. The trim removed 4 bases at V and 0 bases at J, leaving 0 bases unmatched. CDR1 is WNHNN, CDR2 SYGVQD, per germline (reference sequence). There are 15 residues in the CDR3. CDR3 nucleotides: TGCGCCAGCAGTGCAGGGGGCTCTGGGGCCAACGTCCTGACTTTC. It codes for CASSAGGSGANVLTF.

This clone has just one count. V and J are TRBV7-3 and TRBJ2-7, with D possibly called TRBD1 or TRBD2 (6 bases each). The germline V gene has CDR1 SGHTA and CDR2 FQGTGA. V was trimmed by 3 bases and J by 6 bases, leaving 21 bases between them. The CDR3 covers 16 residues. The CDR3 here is CASSLHPGTPEGEQYF. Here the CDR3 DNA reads TGTGCCAGCAGCTTGCACCCCGGGACACCGGAGGGCGAGCAGTACTTC.

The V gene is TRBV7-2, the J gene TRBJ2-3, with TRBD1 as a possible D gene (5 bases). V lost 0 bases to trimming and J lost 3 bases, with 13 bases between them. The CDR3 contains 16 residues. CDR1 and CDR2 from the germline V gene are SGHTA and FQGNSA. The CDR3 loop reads CASSLARGPGTDTQYF. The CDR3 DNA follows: TGTGCCAGCAGCTTAGCAAGGGGCCCAGGGACAGATACGCAGTATTTT.

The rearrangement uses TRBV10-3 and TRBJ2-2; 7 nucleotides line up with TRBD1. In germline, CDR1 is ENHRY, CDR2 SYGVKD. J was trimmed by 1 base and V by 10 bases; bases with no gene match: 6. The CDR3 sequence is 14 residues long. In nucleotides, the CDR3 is TGTGCCACGATGACAGGGAGGAACACCGGGGAGCTGTTTTTT. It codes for CATMTGRNTGELFF.

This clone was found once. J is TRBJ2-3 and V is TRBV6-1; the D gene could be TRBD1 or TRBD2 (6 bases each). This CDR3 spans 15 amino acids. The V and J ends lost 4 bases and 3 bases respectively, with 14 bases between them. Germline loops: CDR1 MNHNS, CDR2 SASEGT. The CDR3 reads CASSGLRGGTDTQYF. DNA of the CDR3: TGTGCCAGCAGTGGGTTACGAGGGGGGACAGATACGCAGTATTTT.

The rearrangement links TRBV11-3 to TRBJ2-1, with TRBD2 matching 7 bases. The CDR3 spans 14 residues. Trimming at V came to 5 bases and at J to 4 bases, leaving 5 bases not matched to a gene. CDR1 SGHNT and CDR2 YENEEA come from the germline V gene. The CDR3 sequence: CASSTTSAYNEQFF. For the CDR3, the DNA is TGTGCCAGCAGCACTACTAGCGCTTACAATGAGCAGTTCTTC.

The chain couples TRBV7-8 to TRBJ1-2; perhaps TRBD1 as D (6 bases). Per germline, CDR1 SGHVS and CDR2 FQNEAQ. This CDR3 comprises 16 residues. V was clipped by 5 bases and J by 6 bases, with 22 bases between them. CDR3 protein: CASSIIVGGGNNGYTF. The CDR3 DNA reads TGTGCCAGCAGCATCATAGTCGGAGGGGGGAATAATGGCTACACCTTC.

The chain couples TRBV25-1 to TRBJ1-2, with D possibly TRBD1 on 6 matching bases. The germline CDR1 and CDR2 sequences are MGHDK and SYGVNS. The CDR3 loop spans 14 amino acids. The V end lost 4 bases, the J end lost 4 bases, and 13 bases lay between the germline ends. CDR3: CASSATGTSYGYTF. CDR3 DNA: TGTGCCAGCAGTGCAACCGGGACAAGCTATGGCTACACCTTC.

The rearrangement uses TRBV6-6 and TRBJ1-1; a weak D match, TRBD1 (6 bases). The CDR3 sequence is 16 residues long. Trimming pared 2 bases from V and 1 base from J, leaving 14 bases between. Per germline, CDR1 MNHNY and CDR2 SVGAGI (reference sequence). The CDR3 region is CASSYGLTGRNTEAFF. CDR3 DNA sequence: TGTGCCAGCAGTTACGGTCTAACAGGGAGGAACACTGAAGCTTTCTTT.

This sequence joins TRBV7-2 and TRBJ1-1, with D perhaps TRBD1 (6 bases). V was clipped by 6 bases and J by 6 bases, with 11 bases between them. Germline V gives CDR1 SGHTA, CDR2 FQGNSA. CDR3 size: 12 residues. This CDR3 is CASRLQGPEAFF. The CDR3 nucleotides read TGTGCCAGCAGGTTACAGGGACCTGAAGCTTTCTTT.

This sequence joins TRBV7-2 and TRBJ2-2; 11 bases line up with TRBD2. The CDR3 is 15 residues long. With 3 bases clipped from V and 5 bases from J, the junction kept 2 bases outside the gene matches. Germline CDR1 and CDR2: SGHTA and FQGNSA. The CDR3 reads CASSLTSGITGELFF. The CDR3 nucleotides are TGTGCCAGCAGCTTGACTAGCGGGATTACCGGGGAGCTGTTTTTT.